This entry concerns a single TCR beta chain. The record originates from a study of blood T cell repertoires in COVID-19. Some clones are missing from TCRdb's copy, which holds only in-frame ones; the method was immunoSEQ multiplex PCR. The repertoire holds fewer than 400,000 clones, approximately 92% seen once, with 15% to 20% in the top ten. Germline assignment: CDR1 SGHNT and CDR2 YENEEA. CDR3 length: 14 amino acids. V dropped 5 bases and J dropped 4; count of bases not matched to a gene: 4. The sequence derives from a woman in her thirties who had recovered from COVID-19. The chain links TRBV11-3 to TRBJ2-2; the match to TRBD1 covers 7 bases. Material: PBMCs or T cells enriched from blood (not recorded which). For the CDR3, the DNA is TGTGCCAGCAGCCAGGGACAGATCACCGGGGAGCTGTTTTTT. Its translation is CASSQGQITGELFF. Full variable domain (rest looked up from reference TRBV11-3 and TRBJ2-2): EAGVVQSPRYKIIEKKQPVAFWCNPISGHNTLYWYLQNLGQGPELLIRYENEEAVDDSQLPKDRFSAERLKGVDSTLKIQPAELGDSAVYLCASSQGQITGELFFGEGSRLTVL.